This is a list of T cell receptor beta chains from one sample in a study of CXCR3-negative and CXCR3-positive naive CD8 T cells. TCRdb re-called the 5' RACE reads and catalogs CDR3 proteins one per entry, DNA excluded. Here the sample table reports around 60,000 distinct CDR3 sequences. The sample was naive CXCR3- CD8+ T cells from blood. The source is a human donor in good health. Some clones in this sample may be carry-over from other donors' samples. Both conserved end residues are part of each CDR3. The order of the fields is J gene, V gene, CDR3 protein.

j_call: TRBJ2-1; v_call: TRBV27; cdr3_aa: CASSFSGGAPYNEQFF
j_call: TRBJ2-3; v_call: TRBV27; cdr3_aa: CASSPLGGGGDTQYF
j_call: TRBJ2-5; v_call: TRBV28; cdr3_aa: CASSLRDIQETQYF
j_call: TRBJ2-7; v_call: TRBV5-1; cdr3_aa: CASSLEDSYYEQYF
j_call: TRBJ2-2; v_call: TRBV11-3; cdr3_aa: CASSFIRGVGTGELFF
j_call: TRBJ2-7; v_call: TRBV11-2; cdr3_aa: CASSLDGGRQGDPYEQYF
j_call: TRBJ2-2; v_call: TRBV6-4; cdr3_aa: CASSDVPGNTGELFF
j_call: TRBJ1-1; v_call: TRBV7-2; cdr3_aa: CASIRGSNTEAFF
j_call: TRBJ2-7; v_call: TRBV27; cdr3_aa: CASSLSRGTYEQYF
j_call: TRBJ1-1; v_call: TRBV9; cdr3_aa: CASSVDGWTNTEAFF
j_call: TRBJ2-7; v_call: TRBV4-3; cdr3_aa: CASSHRLAGDQSSYEQYF
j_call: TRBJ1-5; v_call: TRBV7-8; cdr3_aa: CASSLAWTGSKQPQHF
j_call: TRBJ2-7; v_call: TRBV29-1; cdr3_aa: CSVALGAYEQYF